This TCR beta chain appears in the sequencing data of a study of blood T cell repertoires in COVID-19. The data were produced by immunoSEQ multiplex PCR, yet TCRdb's version contains in-frame clones alone and is incomplete. The sample consists of 300,000 to 350,000 clones, 88% of them appearing once. Germline trimming cut 5 bases from V and 3 bases from J; bases unmatched to any gene: 4. Germline CDR1 reads SQVTM; CDR2 reads ANQGSEA. This CDR3 comprises 13 residues. The sample was PBMCs or T cells enriched from blood (not recorded which). The clonotype originates from a woman aged 25 to 45 who had been exposed to COVID-19. This rearrangement joins TRBV29-1 to TRBJ1-5; TRBD1 matches at 7 bases. Here the CDR3 DNA reads TGCAGCGTTCGGAGGGGGCACAATCAGCCCCAGCATTTT. Amino acid sequence: CSVRRGHNQPQHF.